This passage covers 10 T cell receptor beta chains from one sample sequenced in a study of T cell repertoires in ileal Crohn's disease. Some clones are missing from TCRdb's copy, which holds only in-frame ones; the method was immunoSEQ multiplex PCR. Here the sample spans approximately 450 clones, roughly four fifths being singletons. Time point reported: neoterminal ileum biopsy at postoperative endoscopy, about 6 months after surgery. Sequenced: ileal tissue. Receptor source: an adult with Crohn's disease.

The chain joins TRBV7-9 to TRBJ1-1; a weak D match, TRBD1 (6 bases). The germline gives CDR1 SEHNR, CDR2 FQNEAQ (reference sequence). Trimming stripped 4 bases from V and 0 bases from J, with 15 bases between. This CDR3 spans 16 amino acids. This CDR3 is CASSSYTQGLNTEAFF. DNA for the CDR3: TGTGCCAGCAGCTCGTACACCCAGGGGCTGAACACTGAAGCTTTCTTT. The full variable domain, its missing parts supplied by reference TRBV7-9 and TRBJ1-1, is DTGVSQNPRHKITKRGQNVTFRCDPISEHNRLYWYRQTLGQGPEFLTYFQNEAQLEKSRLLSDRFSAERPKGSFSTLEIQRTEQGDSAMYLCASSSYTQGLNTEAFFGQGTRLTVV.

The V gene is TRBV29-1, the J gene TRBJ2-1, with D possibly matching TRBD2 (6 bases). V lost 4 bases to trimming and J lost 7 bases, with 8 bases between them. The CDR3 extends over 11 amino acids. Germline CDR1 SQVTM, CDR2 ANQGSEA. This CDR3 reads CSVGRGNEQFF. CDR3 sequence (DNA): TGCAGCGTTGGGAGGGGAAATGAGCAGTTCTTC.

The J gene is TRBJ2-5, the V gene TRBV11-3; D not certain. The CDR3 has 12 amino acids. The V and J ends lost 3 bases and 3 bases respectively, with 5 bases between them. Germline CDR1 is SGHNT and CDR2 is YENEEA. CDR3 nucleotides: TGTGCCAGCAGCTTGCGGAAAGAGACCCAGTACTTC. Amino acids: CASSLRKETQYF. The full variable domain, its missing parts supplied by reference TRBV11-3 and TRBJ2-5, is EAGVVQSPRYKIIEKKQPVAFWCNPISGHNTLYWYLQNLGQGPELLIRYENEEAVDDSQLPKDRFSAERLKGVDSTLKIQPAELGDSAVYLCASSLRKETQYFGPGTRLLVL.

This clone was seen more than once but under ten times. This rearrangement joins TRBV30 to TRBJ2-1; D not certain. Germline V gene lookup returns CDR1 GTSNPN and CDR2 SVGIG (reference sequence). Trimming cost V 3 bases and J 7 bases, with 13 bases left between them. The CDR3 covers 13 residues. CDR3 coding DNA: TGTGCCTGGAGCGCTGACTTGATGAATGAGCAGTTCTTC. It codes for CAWSADLMNEQFF.

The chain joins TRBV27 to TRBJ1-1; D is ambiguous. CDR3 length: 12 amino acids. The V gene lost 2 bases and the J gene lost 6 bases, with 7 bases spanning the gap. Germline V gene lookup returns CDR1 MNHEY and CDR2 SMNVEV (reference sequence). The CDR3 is CASSLGPSEAFF. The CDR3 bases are TGTGCCAGCAGTTTAGGGCCGTCTGAAGCTTTCTTT.

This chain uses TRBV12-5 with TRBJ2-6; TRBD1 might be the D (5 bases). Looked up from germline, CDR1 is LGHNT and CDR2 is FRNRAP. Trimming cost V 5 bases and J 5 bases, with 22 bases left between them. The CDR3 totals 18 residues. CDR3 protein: CASGPVRAGQSRANVLTF. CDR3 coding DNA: TGTGCTAGTGGTCCAGTCCGTGCAGGACAAAGTCGGGCCAACGTCCTGACTTTC.

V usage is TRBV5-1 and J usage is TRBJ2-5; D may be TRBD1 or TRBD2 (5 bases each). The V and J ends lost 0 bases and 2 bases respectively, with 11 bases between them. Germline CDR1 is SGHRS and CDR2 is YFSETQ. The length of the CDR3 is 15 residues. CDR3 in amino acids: CASSLDTGPQETQYF. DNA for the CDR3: TGCGCCAGCAGCTTGGATACGGGACCTCAAGAGACCCAGTACTTC.

CDR3 coding DNA: TGCGCCAGCAGCTTTTCGGGACAGGGCAATCAGCCCCAGCATTTT. Translated: CASSFSGQGNQPQHF. The rearrangement uses TRBV5-1 and TRBJ1-5, with 8 bases matching TRBD1. This CDR3 has 15 residues. CDR1 SGHRS and CDR2 YFSETQ come from the germline V gene. J was trimmed by 2 bases and V by 2 bases; bases with no gene match: 3.

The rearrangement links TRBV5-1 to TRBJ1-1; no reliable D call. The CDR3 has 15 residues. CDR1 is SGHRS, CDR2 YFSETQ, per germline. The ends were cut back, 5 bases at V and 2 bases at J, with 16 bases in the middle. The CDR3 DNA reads TGCGCCAGCAGAACGACCAACTTTCCTAACACTGAAGCTTTCTTT. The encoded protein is CASRTTNFPNTEAFF.

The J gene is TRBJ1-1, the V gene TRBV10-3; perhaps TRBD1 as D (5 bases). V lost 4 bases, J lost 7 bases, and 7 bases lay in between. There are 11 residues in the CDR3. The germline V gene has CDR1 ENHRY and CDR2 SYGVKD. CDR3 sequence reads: CAISGQGEAFF. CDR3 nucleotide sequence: TGTGCCATCAGTGGGCAGGGTGAAGCTTTCTTT.